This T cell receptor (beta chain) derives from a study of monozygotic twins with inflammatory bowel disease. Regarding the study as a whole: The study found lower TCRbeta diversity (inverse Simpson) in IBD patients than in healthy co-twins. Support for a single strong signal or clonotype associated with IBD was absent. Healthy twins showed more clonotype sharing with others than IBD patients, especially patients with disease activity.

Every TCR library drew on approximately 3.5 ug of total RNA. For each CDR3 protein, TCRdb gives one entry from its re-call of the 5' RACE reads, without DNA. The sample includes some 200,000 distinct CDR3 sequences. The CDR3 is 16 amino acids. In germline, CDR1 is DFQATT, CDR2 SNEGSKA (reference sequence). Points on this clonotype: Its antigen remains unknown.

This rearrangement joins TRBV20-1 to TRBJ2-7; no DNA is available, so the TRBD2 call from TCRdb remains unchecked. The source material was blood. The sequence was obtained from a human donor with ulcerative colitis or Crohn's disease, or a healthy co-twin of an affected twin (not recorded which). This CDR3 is CSARDQGTSGFYEQYF.